This T cell receptor (beta chain) was retrieved from a study of cytomegalovirus exposure and HLA in healthy donors (TCRdb year 2017). For context, the study as a whole: An earlier analysis of roughly 500 of the donors reported 250 to 350 Gb of sequence data and 120 million or so unique TCR beta sequences from around 200 million T cells. About 280 gigabases of sequencing data and around 80 million unique TCR sequences made up an early release that covered 500 to 700 HLA-typed donors. Among the approximately 420 genotyped donors, around 81% belonged to the genetic ancestry cluster associated with self-reported Caucasian donors. The aim of the study was to test whether cataloging public T cell receptors could identify signatures of past pathogen exposure. The study profiled the T cell repertoires of around 700 subjects by immunosequencing and related them to cytomegalovirus serostatus. A separate validation cohort of some 130 different subjects was used in addition to the roughly 670-subject first cohort. The study combined high-throughput TCR immunosequencing, statistical association of individual TCRs with disease status, and machine learning to predict cytomegalovirus infection status. To study patterns of TCR occurrence, a later analysis re-analyzed previously published TCR beta repertoires from several hundred donors and added high-resolution HLA genotyping. Rather than drawing on any new phenotypic data, the later analysis identified candidate immune exposures from TCR beta sequences and the way those sequences occurred across donors. An earlier analysis of fewer than 700 of the donors applied high-throughput TCR beta sequencing to assess whether each TCR beta V gene segment acted as functional or pseudogenic. Donor age, sex, ethnicity and CMV serostatus were compiled together with the repertoire data. A later genetic analysis took genome-wide SNP genotypes for 398 of the 666 donors and used that subset as a discovery cohort. All discovery cohort repertoires had been generated using a single sequencing platform. Both class I and class II loci were covered by HLA typing, at four-digit resolution. The number of donors typed differed by locus, with 629-630 for A, B, C, DRB1 and DQB1, about 500 for DQA1, about 610 for DPA1, and 400 to 490 for DPB1. Because of strong linkage in the cohort, roughly five DR-DQ haplotypes were treated as single units for association and clustering. Among about 400 genotyped donors of the cohort, an average of approximately 200,000 unique TCR beta nucleotide sequences was sequenced per donor, of which 15% to 20% were non-productive.

Library prep was done by the immunoSEQ multiplex PCR assay. For the multiplex PCR, a mixture combining 60 forward primers for TCR Vbeta segments and 13 reverse primers for TCR Jbeta segments was used. Amplification of the CDR3 region of rearranged TCR beta genes was performed with a multiplex PCR assay on genomic DNA. On the Illumina HiSeq System, the amplified TCR beta libraries were sequenced as 87-base-pair reads. From the authors' description of their analysis: A later analysis counted some 74 million unique TCR beta chains across the 690 or so repertoires, and 10 million to 11 million of these chains were shared by at least two donors. A nearest-neighbor algorithm error-corrected the raw reads and collapsed the reads into unique sequences, merging closely related sequences to remove PCR and sequencing errors. Alignment of CDR3 sequences to IMGT reference sequences was used to assign V, D and J gene segments. For a sequence to be retained, at least a six-nucleotide match to both a V gene segment and a J gene segment was required. A rearrangement counted as productive if the CDR3 had no stop codons and remained in frame with V and J, and every other rearrangement counted as non-productive. CDR3 was defined according to IMGT convention as the region running from the second conserved V-encoded cysteine to the conserved J-encoded phenylalanine. In an earlier analysis of around 600 of the donors, sequences lacking an unambiguous match to a single V gene segment were excluded. In an earlier analysis of some 590 of the donors, V segments were called functional above 56.7% productive rearrangements and were called segregating when the between-donor standard deviation exceeded 5%. A statistical classification framework was built for diagnosing cytomegalovirus status from the catalog of TCR beta chain sequences. In a later analysis, TCR nucleotide sequences were compared against IMGT/GENE-DB human TR gene sequences so that V and J genes could be assigned. A later analysis assigned CDR3 sequences and most-parsimonious VDJ recombination scenarios with the TCRdist pipeline. In a later analysis, each TCR beta chain was defined by its CDR3 amino acid sequence together with its V-gene family, and reads without a unique V-gene family were excluded. As a way to deal with suspected cross-contamination and a sequencing artifact, a later analysis dropped under 600 nucleotide sequences that were highly shared and had low generation probability. For each public chain, a later analysis derived a clonal expansion index from normalized ranks of inferred template counts within each repertoire. Generation probabilities in a later analysis came from a VDJ recombination model fitted to out-of-frame rearrangements, and those results were checked against IGoR. Hypergeometric tests were used in a later analysis to score TCR-TCR, TCR-HLA and TCR-CMV co-occurrence, with a repertoire-size bias correction applied to the TCR pairs. False discovery rates were estimated in a later analysis by permuting HLA or CMV assignments 20 times. In a later analysis, co-occurring TCRs were grouped using DBSCAN, and TCRdist sequence similarity was added for clustering within HLA-allele-positive subsets. For co-occurrence clustering, repertoires with fewer than 30,000 or more than 120,000 public chains were excluded, along with 4 to 6 repertoires with anomalous nucleotide sharing. Imported from immuneACCESS, the table was reduced by TCRdb to in-frame sequences with V and J called. These copies leave out some clones; in studies compared against another copy, an unresolved V gene accounts for under half, and the cause of the remainder is not known. V, J and clone size reflect that table, while D and trimming were determined from the DNA. The table for this sample records about 60,000 clones. The ten top clones hold around 2.1% of the sample.

To note about this clone: Its antigen remains undetermined.

In the germline V gene, CDR1 corresponds to MDHEN and CDR2 to SYDVKM. V and J lose 8 bases and 3 bases, and a span of 11 bases separates them. Its CDR3 holds 14 amino acids, cysteine through phenylalanine. The kept DNA is CDR3 alone, 42 bases in frame from the first base. The cohort was made up of under 800 healthy bone marrow donors. Cohort members were all nominally healthy when sampled, although unrecorded immune exposures were likely present. The donor was CMV seronegative and belonged to the group of approximately 320 seronegative cohort members. Every donor gave a peripheral blood sample, and the peripheral blood mononuclear cells from that sample were used for TCR beta sequencing. Genomic DNA was extracted from the blood cell samples with the Qiagen DNeasy Blood Extraction Kit. The paper's findings and limits, for the study overall: In a later analysis, some 17,000 TCR beta sequences were associated with specific HLA alleles at a false discovery rate of 0.05. In vitro tests confirmed that a few of the cytomegalovirus-associated TCR beta chains recognize cytomegalovirus antigens. Broadly in line with IMGT annotations, most TCR beta V segments showed up in productive rearrangements about 90% or about 30% of the time in an earlier analysis of around 600 of the donors. In a later genetic analysis, a missense DCLRE1C variant was associated with V-gene and J-gene trimming of TCR beta chains, and the association was replicated in an independent cohort. Correlated functional status among segregating V segments might reflect linkage disequilibrium, but an unknown experimental factor could not be ruled out. A later analysis found that HLA-associated TCR beta chains were more clonally expanded and had lower generation probabilities than equally common non-associated chains. Cytomegalovirus status was reported to be diagnosed by the classifier with high specificity and sensitivity in both the original and validation cohorts. Because some donors lacked HLA typing at each locus, the association tests relied only on the typed subset. The authors suggested that the approach could potentially be extended to other disease states and immunological phenotypes. A later analysis found that TCR association rates varied across HLA loci, with DRB1 alleles showing the most associated TCRs and HLA-C alleles the fewest. Immune exposure information for the cohort was limited to CMV serostatus. A cluster of highly shared sequence variants was judged likely to be a technical artifact of the sequencing pipeline. A further reported finding was that TCR beta sequences accurately predicted the HLA-A and HLA-B alleles for most subjects in the first cohort. In this cohort, only TCR beta chains were sequenced, and detectable features were limited by the absence of alpha or paired-chain data. The study gave a list of about 170 TCR beta chains associated with cytomegalovirus. According to a later analysis, most CMV-associated TCR beta chains appeared to be HLA-restricted, and the HLA associations seemed to be driven largely by CMV exposure. The 87-base-pair reads could not distinguish some IMGT-functional V segments, including TRBV6-2 and TRBV6-3, so those segments were excluded. A later analysis reported that several top co-occurrence clusters appeared linked to parvovirus B19, influenza, CMV and Epstein-Barr virus. When HLA alleles, especially DR and DQ, strongly co-occurred, attributing TCR associations to individual alleles was difficult. The earlier analysis of 450 to 700 of the donors excluded some 15 rarely observed V segments, including chromosome 9 orphons, because counts were too low. Compared with the approximately 710-donor mean, donors in an Asian-associated ancestry cluster had fewer N-insertions in productive TCRs, according to a later genetic analysis. Sequencing depth was assumed to be roughly uniform across donors in the presence/absence analyses, though that assumption may not hold. Across donors, most TCR sequences were observed very rarely, whereas some public TCRs were present in many individuals.

This clonotype was sampled from a woman aged 18 to 35 in good health and CMV-seronegative. Sequencing input: PBMCs. The chain is assembled from TRBV28 and TRBJ1-6; the D gene identity is not certain. The CDR3 protein is CASAERFYNSPLHF. The DNA sequence follows: TGTGCCAGCGCGGAGAGATTCTATAATTCACCCCTCCACTTT.